The 3 T cell receptor beta chains given below trace back to one sample, sequenced in a study of blood T cell repertoires in COVID-19. Clones were sequenced by immunoSEQ multiplex PCR, and TCRdb holds only the in-frame ones, with some missing. The sample includes fewer than 350,000 clones, 89% seen only once; the top ten take about 5.2%. Source material: PBMCs or T cells enriched from blood (not recorded which). All receptors come from a man in his sixties who had recovered from COVID-19.

The chain couples TRBV6-2 or TRBV6-3 to TRBJ1-5, with TRBD1 identical over 12 bases. The CDR3 has 20 residues. Germline V gene lookup returns CDR1 MNHEY and CDR2 SVGEGT. The V gene end was trimmed by 6 bases and the J gene end by 3 bases; junction bases not matched to a gene: 18. CDR3 nucleotides: TGTGCCAGCAGCCCGCCCAGAATCCCGGGACAGGGGGCTGACAATCAGCCCCAGCATTTT. Translation: CASSPPRIPGQGADNQPQHF.

This chain links TRBV2 with TRBJ2-3; TRBD1 matches at 7 bases. Germline V gene lookup returns CDR1 SNHLY and CDR2 FYNNEI. The CDR3 contains 13 residues. J gave up 3 bases and V 4 bases, and 1 base lay outside the gene matches. The CDR3 bases are TGTGCCAGCAGTGCCAGGGGGACAGATACGCAGTATTTT. It encodes CASSARGTDTQYF.

This clone was observed once. This sequence joins TRBV12-3 or TRBV12-4 and TRBJ2-5; D perhaps matches TRBD2 (5 bases). The CDR3 is 12 residues long. Trimming removed 6 bases at V and 9 bases at J, with 14 bases between. Here the CDR3 reads CASSRTYEAQYF. The CDR3 DNA reads as TGTGCCAGCAGCCGGACTTATGAGGCCCAGTACTTC.